These T cell receptor beta chains were read from a single sample in a study of beta chain features in type 1 diabetes. Here immunoSEQ multiplex PCR was the method, and the copy in TCRdb shows in-frame clones only, minus some. The sample includes 900,000 or so clones, roughly 17% of them seen just once. The sequenced sample was naive CD4+ T cells from blood. The receptor source for this set is a woman aged 18-29 years in good health. CDR3s include the opening cysteine and the closing phenylalanine or tryptophan. D genes are given only for firm matches. The size of a clone is reported for some rows only, either as once, few or many, or as a class for expanded clones.

TRBJ1-2 | NA | TRBV9 | NA | CASSVGGERYGYTF | TGTGCCAGCAGCGTAGGAGGGGAGCGCTATGGCTACACCTTC
TRBJ1-5 | few | TRBV7-8 | NA | CASSLAGYSNQPQHF | TGTGCCAGCAGCTTAGCCGGTTATAGCAATCAGCCCCAGCATTTT
TRBJ2-5 | NA | TRBV7-6 | NA | CASSLVGKETQYF | TGTGCCAGCAGCTTAGTTGGGAAAGAGACCCAGTACTTC
TRBJ1-5 | few | TRBV7-2 | NA | CASSQGYSNQPQHF | TGTGCCAGCAGCCAGGGGTATAGCAATCAGCCCCAGCATTTT
TRBJ2-7 | NA | TRBV5-6 | NA | CASSKEGVNYEQYF | TGTGCCAGCAGCAAAGAGGGGGTGAACTACGAGCAGTACTTC
TRBJ2-5 | NA | TRBV9 | TRBD2 | CASSVLGLAGVGETQYF | TGTGCCAGCAGCGTACTTGGGCTAGCGGGAGTTGGGGAGACCCAGTACTTC
TRBJ1-3 | NA | TRBV19 | NA | CASSRSRDNAGNTIYF | TGTGCCAGTAGTAGAAGCCGGGACAACGCTGGAAACACCATATATTTT
TRBJ2-3 | NA | TRBV2 | NA | CASSGGGATVATQYF | TGTGCCAGCAGTGGTGGAGGGGCCACCGTGGCTACGCAGTATTTT
TRBJ1-2 | NA | TRBV20-1 | NA | CSVLEGAGYTF | TGCAGTGTGTTGGAGGGCGCCGGCTACACCTTC
TRBJ2-7 | NA | TRBV14 | NA | CASSPLGNHEQYF | TGTGCCAGCAGCCCCCTAGGTAACCACGAGCAGTACTTC
TRBJ2-3 | few | TRBV28 | NA | CASSFFVGPTDTQYF | TGTGCCAGCAGTTTTTTCGTGGGACCAACAGATACGCAGTATTTT
TRBJ2-5 | few | TRBV11-1 | TRBD2 | CASLPGLAGERQETQYF | TGTGCCAGCCTTCCGGGACTAGCGGGAGAGAGGCAAGAGACCCAGTACTTC
TRBJ1-1 | NA | TRBV29-1 | NA | CSVERVGLAEAFF | TGCAGCGTTGAAAGGGTTGGTTTGGCTGAAGCTTTCTTT
TRBJ2-1 | NA | TRBV14 | NA | CASSRGTSRANEQFF | TGTGCCAGCAGCCGCGGAACCTCCAGGGCCAATGAGCAGTTCTTC
TRBJ2-3 | few | TRBV4-1 | NA | CASSQVGGHTDTQYF | TGCGCCAGCAGCCAAGTGGGAGGACACACAGATACGCAGTATTTT
TRBJ2-3 | few | TRBV5-5 | NA | CASSPQQGPDTQYF | TGTGCCAGCAGCCCTCAACAGGGACCAGATACGCAGTATTTT
TRBJ2-2 | few | TRBV27 | NA | CASSFRSGELFF | TGTGCCAGCAGTTTTCGGTCCGGGGAGCTGTTTTTT
TRBJ2-1 | NA | TRBV29-1 | NA | CSAPGGGSSYNEQFF | TGCAGCGCCCCTGGGGGCGGGAGCTCCTACAATGAGCAGTTCTTC
TRBJ1-5 | NA | TRBV19 | NA | CASSIDRKQPQHF | TGTGCCAGTAGTATAGATCGAAAGCAGCCCCAGCATTTT
TRBJ2-2 | NA | TRBV2 | TRBD2 | CASYTLPGTSGDRTGELFF | TGTGCCAGCTATACCCTCCCCGGGACTAGCGGAGATCGCACCGGGGAGCTGTTTTTT
TRBJ2-7 | NA | TRBV5-6 | NA | CASRPPSYEQYF | TGTGCCAGCAGGCCACCCTCCTACGAGCAGTACTTC
TRBJ1-4 | NA | TRBV5-1 | TRBD1 | CASSLAGQGEKLFF | TGCGCCAGCAGCTTGGCGGGACAGGGCGAAAAACTGTTTTTT
TRBJ1-2 | few | TRBV5-4 | TRBD1 | CASIKTGTGGFGYTF | TGTGCCAGCATCAAAACCGGGACAGGGGGATTTGGCTACACCTTC